Listed below are T cell receptor beta chains from one sample, sequenced in a study of blood T cell repertoires in COVID-19. Sequencing used immunoSEQ multiplex PCR; TCRdb keeps in-frame clones, though not all of them. This table has 250,000 or so clones, 84% appearing once. The sequenced sample consisted of PBMCs or T cells enriched from blood (not recorded which). The receptors were gathered from a man between 45 and 60 years old who had recovered from COVID-19. Both conserved end residues are part of each CDR3. The D gene is left open where the match is weak.

TRBJ2-5 | TRBV6-5 | 14 | . | CASSAATGRETQYF
TRBJ1-1 | TRBV10-1 | 12 | TRBD1 | CASTGQEGRAFF
TRBJ2-5 | TRBV19 | 15 | . | CASSIVSYGGETQYF
TRBJ2-7 | TRBV15 | 13 | . | CATSRVGSYEQYF
TRBJ2-5 | TRBV19 | 14 | TRBD1 | CASSTTGGEETQYF
TRBJ2-5 | TRBV9 | 15 | TRBD2 | CASSVASGEGETQYF
TRBJ2-2 | TRBV19 | 15 | TRBD1 | CASSSPGGASGELFF
TRBJ2-1 | TRBV19 | 12 | . | CASSILYNEQFF
TRBJ2-7 | TRBV2 | 16 | TRBD2 | CASSETWTSGANEQYF
TRBJ1-3 | TRBV29-1 | 13 | TRBD1 | CSGGQGTGNTIYF
TRBJ1-2 | TRBV24-1 | 15 | TRBD1 | CATSDGNRGNYGYTF
TRBJ2-7 | TRBV18 | 15 | TRBD2 | CASSPPGGGSYEQYF
TRBJ1-1 | TRBV11-2 | 14 | TRBD1 | CASSLENRGAEAFF
TRBJ1-1 | TRBV15 | 14 | . | CATSRPPPWPEAFF
TRBJ2-7 | TRBV18 | 14 | TRBD1 | CASSPDRITYEQYF
TRBJ2-1 | TRBV20-1 | 15 | TRBD2 | CSASRLAGVSYEQFF
TRBJ2-7 | TRBV9 | 14 | . | CASSVGGLTYEQYF
TRBJ1-2 | TRBV12-3/TRBV12-4 | 13 | . | CASSQTGGQGYTF
TRBJ1-1 | TRBV19 | 13 | . | CAGGERYGAEAFF
TRBJ1-1 | TRBV11-2 | 15 | . | CASSLLTGLNTEAFF
TRBJ2-2 | TRBV5-6 | 16 | . | CASSFFGRGVAGELFF
TRBJ2-6 | TRBV2 | 17 | TRBD2 | CASSRIPGGLGANVLTF
TRBJ1-2 | TRBV5-6 | 13 | . | CASSYGDNYGYTF
TRBJ1-1 | TRBV7-3 | 13 | . | CASSLVQGTEAFF
TRBJ2-2 | TRBV29-1 | 13 | . | CSVRRAATGELFF
TRBJ2-3 | TRBV19 | 14 | . | CASSISGFPDTQYF
TRBJ2-2 | TRBV28 | 16 | TRBD1 | CASSPTGTGGFGELFF
TRBJ2-1 | TRBV20-1 | 15 | TRBD1 | CSASTSDRGRSGRFF
TRBJ1-2 | TRBV5-1 | 12 | . | CASSLNSYGYTF
TRBJ1-5 | TRBV7-9 | 15 | . | CASSLARGSNQPQHF
TRBJ1-1 | TRBV5-3 | 16 | . | CARIIPPTGGGPEAFF
TRBJ2-7 | TRBV6-1 | 13 | . | CASSDRGTREQYF
TRBJ1-1 | TRBV3-1/TRBV3-2 | 14 | . | CASTWGGVRTEAFF
TRBJ2-7 | TRBV27 | 13 | . | CASRPGNRAEQYF
TRBJ2-2 | TRBV11-2 | 17 | . | CATHRGGGTGNTGELFF
TRBJ2-7 | TRBV12-3/TRBV12-4 | 13 | . | CASSGGVLYEQYF
TRBJ1-5 | TRBV7-2 | 15 | . | CASSLGQVGNQPQHF
TRBJ2-1 | TRBV9 | 13 | TRBD2 | CASNSGGIHEQFF
TRBJ2-7 | TRBV6-5 | 14 | . | CASSYGRRGYEQYF
TRBJ2-7 | TRBV29-1 | 15 | . | CSVEAPEGVGYEQYF
TRBJ1-5 | TRBV7-2 | 15 | TRBD1 | CASSFGQEENQPQHF
TRBJ2-5 | TRBV6-2/TRBV6-3 | 15 | TRBD2 | CASSLSGRAQETQYF
TRBJ2-3 | TRBV6-4 | 15 | . | CASSARESGTDTQYF
TRBJ2-1 | TRBV20-1 | 15 | TRBD2 | CSASVGGDFHNEQFF
TRBJ1-5 | TRBV7-2 | 14 | TRBD1 | CASSDRGTGQPQHF
TRBJ2-3 | TRBV5-1 | 20 | TRBD2 | CASSLSRQSLGLGRADTQYF
TRBJ1-6 | TRBV9 | 16 | . | CASSLTGNRDNSPLHF